This T cell receptor beta chain was captured in a study of T cell responses to AZD1222 COVID-19 vaccine. Pooling was applied to second doses at about 4 or about 12 weeks. As to this clone: Its antigen is not known. Just one base apart from a much larger clone, this may be a read error. Other DNA variants within this sample encode the same CDR3.

Study-wide results and caveats: Once two AZD1222 doses were given, Spike-specific TCR breadth and depth went up. Clonal diversity was possibly underestimated, and white British individuals and females predominated among donors. Repertoires were collected only later (after the peak T cell response had occurred).

Sequenced by immunoSEQ multiplex PCR; TCRdb stores in-frame clones only, minus some. The sample contains approximately 150,000 clones, roughly 88% of which appear only once. This clonotype was sampled from an adult who received the AZD1222 COVID-19 vaccine. The specimen comprised peripheral blood, sampled 28 days after the second AZD1222 dose.

This CDR3 is CASSLGANTGELFF. DNA of the CDR3: TGCGCCAGCAGCTTGGGGGCGAACACCGGGGAGCTGTTTTTT. The gene calls are TRBV5-1 and TRBJ2-2; D not certain. V lost 0 bases and J 0 bases, leaving 3 bases between the germline ends. The CDR3 extends over 14 amino acids. CDR1 and CDR2 (germline): SGHRS, YFSETQ. Drawing the rest from reference TRBV5-1 and TRBJ2-2, the complete variable domain is KAGVTQTPRYLIKTRGQQVTLSCSPISGHRSVSWYQQTPGQGLQFLFEYFSETQRNKGNFPGRFSGRQFSNSRSEMNVSTLELGDSALYLCASSLGANTGELFFGEGSRLTVL.